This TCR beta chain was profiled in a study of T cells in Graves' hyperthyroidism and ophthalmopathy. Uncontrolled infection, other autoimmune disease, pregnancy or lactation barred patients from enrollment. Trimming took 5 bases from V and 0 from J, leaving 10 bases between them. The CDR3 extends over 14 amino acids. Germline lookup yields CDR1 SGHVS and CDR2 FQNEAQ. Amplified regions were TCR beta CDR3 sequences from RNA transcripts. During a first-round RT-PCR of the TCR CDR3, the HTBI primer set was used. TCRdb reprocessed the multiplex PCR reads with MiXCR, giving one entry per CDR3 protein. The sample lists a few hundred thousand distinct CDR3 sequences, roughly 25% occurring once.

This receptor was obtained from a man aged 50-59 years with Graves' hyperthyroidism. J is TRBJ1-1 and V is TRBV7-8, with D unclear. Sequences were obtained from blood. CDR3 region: CASSLPGLNTEAFF. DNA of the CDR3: TGTGCCAGCAGCCTCCCTGGCCTGAACACTGAAGCTTTCTTT.